The next 21 T cell receptor beta chains were all read from a single sample in a study of a mutant IDH1 vaccine in newly diagnosed glioma. These receptors' targets are unknown. The assay was immunoSEQ multiplex PCR, and TCRdb's table has in-frame clones only and misses some. The sample records tens of thousands of clones, less than 85% being singletons. Described time point: week 47, end of study. The vaccine gave 300 ug of a 20-mer mutant IDH1 peptide subcutaneously per dose. Sample: PBMCs, taken from a glioma patient whose treatment included an IDH1 peptide vaccine. The receptors stem from a man aged 18 to 30 with glioma. Some clones in this sample may be carry-over from other donors' samples.

The V call is TRBV18, the J call TRBJ1-5; TRBD1 matches 9 bases. The CDR3 loop spans 17 amino acids. The germline V gene has CDR1 KGHSH and CDR2 LQKENI. V was clipped by 3 bases and J by 1 base; unmatched bases: 7. The CDR3 DNA follows: TGTGCCAGCTCACCGCCGGGACAGGGTTCCAGCAATCAGCCCCAGCATTTT. It codes for CASSPPGQGSSNQPQHF.

The rearrangement links TRBV18 to TRBJ1-4; tentative D call: TRBD1 (5 bases). V gave up 0 bases and J gave up 5 bases, with 10 bases separating them. Germline V gives CDR1 KGHSH, CDR2 LQKENI. The CDR3 length is 15 residues. CDR3 protein: CASSPPGGLNEKLFF. CDR3 in DNA: TGTGCCAGCTCACCACCGGGGGGACTCAATGAAAAACTGTTTTTT.

This clone appeared a few times. This rearrangement joins TRBV19 to TRBJ2-2; 8 bases are a match to TRBD2. This CDR3 spans 15 amino acids. The V gene end was trimmed by 1 base and the J gene end by 3 bases; junction bases not matched to a gene: 1. Germline V gives CDR1 LNHDA, CDR2 SQIVND (reference sequence). CDR3: CASSIAGGYTGELFF. The CDR3, as DNA: TGTGCCAGTAGTATAGCGGGGGGGTACACCGGGGAGCTGTTTTTT.

The chain employs TRBV9 and TRBJ1-1, with unresolved D. The CDR3 consists of 15 residues. Per the germline V gene, CDR1 is SGDLS and CDR2 is YYNGEE. The V end was cut by 0 bases, the J end by 0 bases, with 9 bases between. In nucleotides, the CDR3 is TGTGCCAGCAGCGTAGACGGACTCCTGAACACTGAAGCTTTCTTT. Protein product: CASSVDGLLNTEAFF.

In regard to this clone: One end of the junction fails to match germline, which may point to a read error. The chain uses TRBV29-1 and TRBJ1-2; no clear D. Germline lookup yields CDR1 SQVTM and CDR2 ANQGSEA. The CDR3 spans 14 residues. CDR3 coding DNA: TGCAGCGTTGAAAACCCCCTGAGCGGAAGGTTTTCATACTTC. The encoded protein is CSVENPLSGRFSYF.

This sequence joins TRBV7-2 and TRBJ2-3; 7 bases are a match to TRBD2. Germline V lookup: CDR1 SGHTA, CDR2 FQGNSA. Germline trimming cut 6 bases from V and 2 bases from J; bases unmatched to any gene: 11. This CDR3 spans 16 amino acids. The CDR3 here is CASRGTGTKTTDTQYF. The CDR3 DNA reads as TGTGCCAGCAGGGGAACTGGGACTAAGACCACAGATACGCAGTATTTT.

V and J are TRBV7-9 and TRBJ2-2; TRBD2 aligns across 14 bases. Germline CDR1 SEHNR, CDR2 FQNEAQ (reference sequence). The CDR3 is 16 amino acids. The V and J ends lost 4 bases and 4 bases, in that order; junction bases with no gene match: 2. CDR3 nucleotide sequence: TGTGCCAGCAGCTCCGGGACTAGCGGGGGCACCGGGGAGCTGTTTTTT. It translates to CASSSGTSGGTGELFF.

For the CDR3, the DNA is TGCGCCAGCAGCGCCGACTCTGGAAACACCATATATTTT. Its protein product is CASSADSGNTIYF. The chain links TRBV5-1 to TRBJ1-3; D is unclear. The CDR3 runs 13 residues. The V end was cut by 4 bases, the J end by 0 bases, with 5 bases between. From germline, CDR1 is SGHRS and CDR2 YFSETQ.

CDR3 nucleotide sequence: TGTGCCAGTAGTATAGGGACAAGCTCATCCTACGAGCAGTACTTC. As protein: CASSIGTSSSYEQYF. This chain joins TRBV19 and TRBJ2-7; D perhaps matches TRBD1 (5 bases). The CDR3 sequence is 15 residues long. The germline V gene encodes CDR1 LNHDA and CDR2 SQIVND (reference sequence). Trimming pared 1 base from V and 1 base from J, leaving 11 bases between.

J is TRBJ1-5 and V is TRBV15; TRBD1 is a possible D gene (5 bases). The CDR3 is 15 residues long. Trimming took 4 bases from V and 0 from J, leaving 10 bases between them. Germline CDR1 and CDR2: LNHNV and YYDKDF (reference sequence). This CDR3 reads CATSMDIYSNQPQHF. In DNA form, the CDR3 reads TGTGCCACCAGCATGGACATCTATAGCAATCAGCCCCAGCATTTT. The full variable domain, in which reference TRBV15 and TRBJ1-5 provide the parts outside the CDR3, is DAMVIQNPRYQVTQFGKPVTLSCSQTLNHNVMYWYQQKSSQAPKLLFHYYDKDFNNEADTPDNFQSRRPNTSFCFLDIRSPGLGDTAMYLCATSMDIYSNQPQHFGDGTRLSIL.

The gene calls are TRBV5-8 and TRBJ2-7; D not certain. This CDR3 is 11 amino acids long. Trimming pared 4 bases from V and 3 bases from J, leaving 5 bases between. Germline CDR1 is SGHTS and CDR2 is YDEGEE. The CDR3 here is CASSRRYEQYF. The CDR3 nucleotides are TGTGCCAGCAGCAGACGCTACGAGCAGTACTTC.

The V gene is TRBV7-9, the J gene TRBJ2-1, with D possibly matching TRBD2 (6 bases). Looked up from germline, CDR1 is SEHNR and CDR2 is FQNEAQ (reference sequence). With 4 bases removed from V and 3 bases from J, the gap between germline ends came to 22 bases. This CDR3 has 18 residues. The DNA for the CDR3 is TGTGCCAGCAGCTCACGGATGGGGGGAGCCCACCGCTACAATGAGCAGTTCTTC. Residues: CASSSRMGGAHRYNEQFF.

The genes are TRBV5-1 and TRBJ2-7, with 12 bases identical to TRBD1. Germline V CDR1 and CDR2: SGHRS, YFSETQ. V lost 5 bases and J lost 5; bases outside the gene matches: 5. The CDR3 spans 14 residues. The CDR3 nucleotides read TGCGCCAGCAGATTCGGGACAGGGGGCCACGAGCAGTACTTC. Encoded protein: CASRFGTGGHEQYF.

The chain is built from TRBV10-3 and TRBJ1-1; tentative D call: TRBD1 (6 bases). The CDR3 covers 14 residues. With 10 bases removed from V and 0 bases from J, the gap between germline ends came to 15 bases. Germline V gives CDR1 ENHRY, CDR2 SYGVKD. CDR3 bases: TGTGCCAGCCGAGACAGGATACTGAACACTGAAGCTTTCTTT. As protein: CASRDRILNTEAFF.

The CDR3 protein is CASRTRGTGELFF. The CDR3 DNA follows: TGTGCCAGCAGAACCAGGGGGACCGGGGAGCTGTTTTTT. The V gene is TRBV6-5, the J gene TRBJ2-2, with TRBD1 matching 7 bases. Germline assignment: CDR1 MNHEY and CDR2 SVGAGI. The ends lost 6 bases at V and 5 bases at J; junction bases unmatched: 3. The CDR3 is made up of 13 amino acids.

The rearrangement joins TRBV6-6 to TRBJ2-2; D is uncertain. Trimming stripped 8 bases from V and 2 bases from J, with 12 bases between. The CDR3 sequence is 14 residues long. Per germline, CDR1 MNHNY and CDR2 SVGAGI (reference sequence). The CDR3 spells CASLRQPNTGELFF. The CDR3 DNA reads as TGTGCCAGCCTGCGTCAGCCTAACACCGGGGAGCTGTTTTTT.

The J gene is TRBJ1-1, the V gene TRBV4-1; D not resolved. The CDR3 length is 15 residues. Germline V gene data show CDR1 as MGHRA and CDR2 as YSYEKL. V shed 0 bases and J shed 0 bases, with 8 bases lying between them. This chain's CDR3 is CASSQDPGMNTEAFF. CDR3 bases: TGCGCCAGCAGCCAAGATCCGGGGATGAACACTGAAGCTTTCTTT.

This chain links TRBV5-1 with TRBJ1-1; D is perhaps TRBD1 (6 bases). CDR1 is SGHRS and CDR2 is YFSETQ in the germline V gene. The V and J ends lost 0 bases and 5 bases respectively, with 11 bases between them. The CDR3 consists of 14 residues. The CDR3 DNA follows: TGCGCCAGCAGCTTGGACAGGGTGGGAACTGAAGCTTTCTTT. This encodes CASSLDRVGTEAFF.

Points on this clone: One end of the junction is discordant with germline, which a read error may explain. This chain uses TRBV6-5 with TRBJ2-7; D might be TRBD1 or TRBD2, each matching 5 bases. The CDR3 extends over 13 amino acids. Looked up from germline, CDR1 is MNHEY and CDR2 is SVGAGI. The CDR3 DNA reads as TGTGCCAGCAGTACCGCTCGAGGGGCCGCTAAGGGATTC. Amino acids: CASSTARGAAKGF.

This chain joins TRBV18 and TRBJ1-5; unclear D gene. Trimming removed 3 bases from V and 3 bases from J, with 9 bases in between. The CDR3 is 14 amino acids. Germline assignment: CDR1 KGHSH and CDR2 LQKENI. CDR3 loop: CASSPGSINQPQHF. The CDR3 bases are TGTGCCAGCTCACCCGGGAGCATCAATCAGCCCCAGCATTTT.

This clone was detected only a few times. This chain uses TRBV28 with TRBJ2-7, with D possibly TRBD2 on 6 matching bases. This CDR3 spans 14 amino acids. With 3 bases removed from V and 5 bases from J, the gap between germline ends came to 14 bases. Germline V gives CDR1 MDHEN, CDR2 SYDVKM. The CDR3 nucleotides read TGTGCCAGCAGTTTTGGGGACTCCAGGGACGAGCAGTACTTC. Its protein product is CASSFGDSRDEQYF.